One sample yielded the 5 T cell receptor beta chains listed below, sequenced in a study of OX40 agonist ivuxolimab in advanced cancers. Library construction relied on the immunoSEQ multiplex PCR assay. TCRdb holds this immuneACCESS table with in-frame rearrangements only. Some clones are missing; in checked studies, unresolved V genes explain under half, and the rest has no known cause. For this sample the table gives some 60,000 clones, of which around 81% were detected only once. Roughly 5% of the sample is held by the ten biggest clonotypes. This material consisted of CD4+ or CD8+ T cells sorted from blood, taken in a trial of the OX40 agonist ivuxolimab. The receptors were sampled from an adult with an advanced solid tumor such as melanoma, head and neck, liver or kidney cancer.

This sequence joins TRBV10-3 and TRBJ2-1, with a weak D call TRBD2 (6 bases). Germline assignment: CDR1 ENHRY and CDR2 SYGVKD. The CDR3 is 13 residues long. V lost 7 bases and J lost 5, with 12 bases in between. The CDR3 reads CAIMGGLHNEQFF. CDR3 coding DNA: TGTGCCATCATGGGGGGACTCCACAATGAGCAGTTCTTC.

The chain is built from TRBV6-4 and TRBJ2-3; tentative D call: TRBD2 (5 bases). With 8 bases removed from V and 2 bases from J, the gap between germline ends came to 14 bases. This CDR3 spans 14 amino acids. Germline lookup yields CDR1 MRHNA and CDR2 SNTAGT. As DNA, the CDR3 is TGTGCCAGCTCGAGGACTCCTTTCACAGATACGCAGTATTTT. Its protein product is CASSRTPFTDTQYF.

The chain couples TRBV13 to TRBJ2-3; D is unresolved. Trimming left V 1 base short and J 6 bases short, with 5 bases between. CDR3 length: 12 amino acids. Germline assignment: CDR1 PRHDT and CDR2 FYEKMQ (reference sequence). This chain's CDR3 is CASSLVVDTQYF. Here the CDR3 DNA reads TGTGCCAGCAGCTTAGTTGTGGATACGCAGTATTTT.

The V call is TRBV2, the J call TRBJ1-2; 7 bases align to TRBD1. The V and J ends lost 6 bases and 8 bases, in that order; junction bases with no gene match: 12. The CDR3 extends over 14 amino acids. CDR1 is SNHLY and CDR2 is FYNNEI in the germline V gene. The CDR3 DNA is TGTGCCAGCAGAAGGACAGGAGGGATGGGCGGCTACACCTTC. This codes for CASRRTGGMGGYTF.

This clone showed up just a few times. This chain uses TRBV7-6 with TRBJ2-7; 9 bases are a match to TRBD1. Trimming removed 0 bases from V and 4 bases from J; junction bases left unmatched: 7. The CDR3 is 16 amino acids. The germline V gene encodes CDR1 SGHVS and CDR2 FNYEAQ. The chain's CDR3 is CASSLAGGQGAYEQYF. For the CDR3, the DNA is TGTGCCAGCAGCTTAGCGGGGGGACAGGGAGCTTACGAGCAGTACTTC.